A single sample is the source of the 5 T cell receptor beta chains below, sequenced in a study of cytomegalovirus exposure and HLA in healthy donors. The PCR made use of 60 Vbeta and 13 Jbeta primers. Only in-frame clones appear in the TCRdb table, and some are missing; sequencing was by immunoSEQ multiplex PCR. The sample holds around 150,000 clones, about 72% seen once. The specimen was PBMCs. The receptors originated from a man aged 35 to 55 in good health and CMV-seronegative.

This clone has just one count. This rearrangement joins TRBV13 to TRBJ2-5; D is unresolved. Deletions cut 6 bases from V and 1 base from J, with 21 bases between. The CDR3 extends over 17 amino acids. Germline V lookup: CDR1 PRHDT, CDR2 FYEKMQ (reference sequence). The CDR3 is CASSLRGTPVFQETQYF. For the CDR3, the DNA is TGTGCCAGCAGTCTTCGCGGCACTCCGGTATTCCAAGAGACCCAGTACTTC.

This clone appeared once. V gene TRBV19 combines with J gene TRBJ1-4; D is perhaps TRBD1 (5 bases). Germline V gene data show CDR1 as LNHDA and CDR2 as SQIVND (reference sequence). This CDR3 region has 15 residues. Trimming took 6 bases from V and 3 from J, leaving 14 bases between them. DNA for the CDR3: TGTGCCAGTAGACGGGGCGCGGGAGCTAATGAAAAACTGTTTTTT. Its protein product is CASRRGAGANEKLFF.

This clone was seen a handful of times. V is TRBV28 and J is TRBJ2-7; TRBD1 aligns across 10 bases. V shed 6 bases and J 2 bases; nucleotides not matched to a gene: 7. Germline V gives CDR1 MDHEN, CDR2 SYDVKM. The CDR3 is made up of 15 amino acids. The CDR3 region has the DNA TGTGCCAGCAGCCGGGGGACAGGGGAGACCTACGAGCAGTACTTC. It translates to CASSRGTGETYEQYF.

The chain employs TRBV7-9 and TRBJ2-3; D gene ambiguous. In germline, CDR1 is SEHNR, CDR2 FQNEAQ (reference sequence). There are 13 residues in the CDR3. V dropped 8 bases and J dropped 2 bases, with 11 bases sitting between them. In nucleotides, the CDR3 is TGTGCCAGCGGAGTCAGTCTCACAGATACGCAGTATTTT. Translating gives CASGVSLTDTQYF.

This chain uses TRBV18 with TRBJ2-2; D call uncertain. Trimming took off 1 base at V and 0 bases at J, with 6 bases between the two ends. The V gene's germline CDR1 is KGHSH and CDR2 LQKENI. CDR3 length: 15 residues. The CDR3 nucleotides read TGTGCCAGCTCACCACGGCAATCGAACACCGGGGAGCTGTTTTTT. Its protein is CASSPRQSNTGELFF.